One sample yielded the 25 T cell receptor beta chains listed below, sequenced in a study of long-term antiretroviral therapy in people with HIV (dated by TCRdb to the early 2020s). The immunoSEQ hsTCRB v3.0 assay was used at survey level resolution for TRB variable region sequencing. In its TCRdb copy, this immuneACCESS table keeps in-frame sequences only and misses some clones. Where compared with another copy, unresolved V genes explain less than half of these, and the others have no known cause. Here the sample has roughly 28,000 clones; 86% occur a single time. In total, the top ten clones hold 4% to 6% of the sample. The starting material was unsorted PBMCs, obtained 2.6 to 2.8 years after starting antiretroviral therapy. These receptors all come from a man aged 35 to 55 with HIV.

This sequence joins TRBV28 and TRBJ1-2; D may be TRBD1 (5 bases). Looked up from germline, CDR1 is MDHEN and CDR2 is SYDVKM. The CDR3 has 16 amino acids. V was shortened by 2 bases and J by 4 bases, with 17 bases between the two germline ends. CDR3 in amino acids: CASSLPQTGGGYGYTF. In DNA, the CDR3 is TGTGCCAGCAGTTTACCCCAGACTGGGGGAGGCTATGGCTACACCTTC.

This clone was found a few times. The chain couples TRBV6-5 to TRBJ1-2; D gene ambiguous. Germline V CDR1 and CDR2: MNHEY, SVGAGI. V was pared by 8 bases and J by 4 bases, with 8 bases between. This CDR3 is 11 amino acids long. DNA of the CDR3: TGTGCCAGCGGCGTGGGCTATGGCTACACCTTC. The encoded protein is CASGVGYGYTF.

The V call is TRBV10-2, the J call TRBJ2-4; D gene ambiguous. Trimming cost V 6 bases and J 0 bases, with 12 bases left between them. The CDR3 covers 15 residues. CDR1 and CDR2 from the germline V gene are WSHSY and SAAADI. CDR3 region: CASREAQLAKNIQYF. Written as DNA, the CDR3 is TGCGCCAGCAGAGAAGCTCAACTAGCCAAAAACATTCAGTACTTC.

The chain employs TRBV7-9 and TRBJ2-7, with D possibly being TRBD1 (6 bases). The CDR3 loop spans 17 amino acids. Germline CDR1 is SEHNR and CDR2 is FQNEAQ (reference sequence). Trimming removed 7 bases at V and 5 bases at J, with 27 bases between. DNA of the CDR3: TGTGCCAGCACCGCTACAGGGCCCTATGAGGACCGAAACGAGCAGTACTTC. Protein product: CASTATGPYEDRNEQYF.

This sequence joins TRBV18 and TRBJ2-2, with a tentative D call TRBD1 (7 bases). Per the germline V gene, CDR1 is KGHSH and CDR2 is LQKENI. The CDR3 consists of 16 residues. V was pared by 3 bases and J by 0 bases, with 11 bases between. The chain's CDR3 is CASSPQGGSNTGELFF. The CDR3 region has the DNA TGTGCCAGCTCACCCCAGGGGGGATCGAACACCGGGGAGCTGTTTTTT.

This chain links TRBV5-1 with TRBJ1-2; no reliable D call. V lost 1 base and J 6 bases, leaving 16 bases between the germline ends. The CDR3 sequence is 15 residues long. The germline V gene encodes CDR1 SGHRS and CDR2 YFSETQ. Here the CDR3 reads CASSLSPSPTDGYTF. In nucleotides, the CDR3 is TGCGCCAGCAGCTTGTCCCCCTCCCCTACGGATGGCTACACCTTC.

The rearrangement uses TRBV4-1 and TRBJ2-1; 10 nucleotides line up with TRBD2. Unmatched junction bases numbered 8, after V lost 5 bases and J lost 7 bases. Germline lookup yields CDR1 MGHRA and CDR2 YSYEKL. The CDR3 has 15 residues. The CDR3 DNA is TGCGCCAGCAGCAAGCGGGAGGGTGGGTGGAATGAGCAGTTCTTC. It is translated as CASSKREGGWNEQFF.

The chain uses TRBV29-1 and TRBJ1-1; perhaps TRBD1 as D (6 bases). Germline V gene sequence: CDR1 SQVTM, CDR2 ANQGSEA. The CDR3 sequence is 13 residues long. Trimming left V 2 bases short and J 1 base short, with 8 bases between. The CDR3 loop reads CSVEQQGNTEAFF. CDR3 DNA: TGCAGCGTTGAACAACAGGGGAACACTGAAGCTTTCTTT.

The chain carries TRBV9 and TRBJ1-5, with D possibly TRBD1 on 5 matching bases. The CDR3 is 17 residues long. Germline V lookup: CDR1 SGDLS, CDR2 YYNGEE. The ends were cut back, 0 bases at V and 2 bases at J, with 15 bases in the middle. The CDR3 sequence is CASSVAGDRPRNQPQHF. CDR3 sequence (DNA): TGTGCCAGCAGCGTAGCTGGGGACCGGCCCCGCAATCAGCCCCAGCATTTT. The full variable domain, with the rest looked up from reference TRBV9 and TRBJ1-5, is DSGVTQTPKHLITATGQRVTLRCSPRSGDLSVYWYQQSLDQGLQFLIQYYNGEERAKGNILERFSAQQFPDLHSELNLSSLELGDSALYFCASSVAGDRPRNQPQHFGDGTRLSIL.

The CDR3 bases are TGTGCCACCAGTAAAGATTTGGGGGATAGCTATGGCTACACCTTC. Translated: CATSKDLGDSYGYTF. This sequence joins TRBV15 and TRBJ1-2; a possible D gene is TRBD1 (5 bases). Germline V lookup: CDR1 LNHNV, CDR2 YYDKDF (reference sequence). V lost 6 bases and J 4 bases, leaving 18 bases between the germline ends. The CDR3 contains 15 residues.

The gene calls are TRBV28 and TRBJ2-1; no clear D. CDR1 is MDHEN and CDR2 is SYDVKM in the germline V gene. The germline V and J ends were trimmed by 2 bases and 9 bases, with 5 bases remaining between them. This CDR3 contains 11 residues. The CDR3 DNA reads TGTGCCAGCAGTTTACCGGGTGAGCAGTTCTTC. This sequence encodes CASSLPGEQFF.

The CDR3: CASSLVLGDQPQHF. The DNA for the CDR3 is TGTGCCAGCAGTTTAGTTTTGGGTGACCAGCCCCAGCATTTT. The genes are TRBV28 and TRBJ1-5; unclear D gene. Trimming removed 2 bases from V and 7 bases from J, with 12 bases in between. The CDR3 contains 14 residues. CDR1 is MDHEN and CDR2 is SYDVKM in the germline V gene. Together with reference TRBV28 and TRBJ1-5, the CDR3 gives the full variable domain: DVKVTQSSRYLVKRTGEKVFLECVQDMDHENMFWYRQDPGLGLRLIYFSYDVKMKEKGDIPEGYSVSREKKERFSLILESASTNQTSMYLCASSLVLGDQPQHFGDGTRLSIL.

DNA for the CDR3: TGCGCCAGCAGCCAAACGCTCGGTACCTACGAGCAGTACTTC. Its protein product is CASSQTLGTYEQYF. The chain links TRBV4-3 to TRBJ2-7, with D hard to call. The germline V gene encodes CDR1 LGHNA and CDR2 YSLEER. CDR3 size: 14 residues. Trimming left V 2 bases short and J 2 bases short, with 10 bases between.

CDR3 in amino acids: CASSQDGTTTDTQYF. The CDR3 DNA reads as TGCGCCAGCAGCCAAGACGGGACTACAACAGATACGCAGTATTTT. This chain joins TRBV4-3 and TRBJ2-3, with 7 positions matching TRBD2. Germline lookup yields CDR1 LGHNA and CDR2 YSLEER. The CDR3 extends over 15 amino acids. V lost 0 bases to trimming and J lost 3 bases; unmatched junction nucleotides: 3.

This clone appeared a single time. J is TRBJ2-3 and V is TRBV10-2, with TRBD2 identical over 11 bases. With V trimmed by 5 bases and J by 3 bases, 4 bases remained unmatched. CDR3 size: 15 residues. Germline CDR1 reads WSHSY; CDR2 reads SAAADI. CDR3 region: CASSFSGRATDTQYF. The CDR3 DNA reads as TGCGCCAGCAGTTTTAGCGGGAGGGCGACAGATACGCAGTATTTT.

The chain recombines TRBV19 with TRBJ2-2; the D is unclear. V lost 1 base and J lost 3, with 9 bases in between. CDR3 length: 15 amino acids. CDR1 and CDR2 (germline): LNHDA, SQIVND (reference sequence). CDR3 bases: TGTGCCAGTAGTATAGTGGGGTTGGACACCGGGGAGCTGTTTTTT. Translation: CASSIVGLDTGELFF.

The chain couples TRBV5-1 to TRBJ2-7; 7 positions match TRBD2. The V gene end was trimmed by 0 bases and the J gene end by 3 bases; junction bases not matched to a gene: 15. The CDR3 length is 18 residues. In germline, CDR1 is SGHRS, CDR2 YFSETQ. CDR3 residues: CASSLVPPSLGGSYEQYF. The DNA of the CDR3 is TGCGCCAGCAGCTTGGTACCCCCTAGTTTGGGGGGGAGCTACGAGCAGTACTTC.

This chain uses TRBV5-4 with TRBJ2-5; 16 bases fit TRBD2. The CDR3 consists of 16 residues. Germline CDR1 is SGHNT and CDR2 is YYREEE (reference sequence). Unmatched junction bases numbered 1, after V lost 3 bases and J lost 2 bases. The CDR3: CASSWGLAGGQETQYF. The CDR3 coding sequence is TGTGCCAGCAGCTGGGGACTAGCGGGGGGGCAAGAGACCCAGTACTTC.

The V call is TRBV6-1, the J call TRBJ2-6; D possibly corresponds to TRBD1 (5 bases). Germline-derived CDR1 and CDR2 are MNHNS and SASEGT. Trimming left V 4 bases short and J 0 bases short, with 13 bases between. The length of the CDR3 is 17 residues. The CDR3 DNA reads TGTGCCAGCAGTGGCAGGGAAGGGCTCTCTGGGGCCAACGTCCTGACTTTC. As protein: CASSGREGLSGANVLTF.

This clone qualifies as medium-sized. The rearrangement joins TRBV2 to TRBJ2-7; D remains ambiguous. The germline V and J ends were trimmed by 1 base and 2 bases, with 9 bases remaining between them. The CDR3 covers 14 residues. The germline CDR1 and CDR2 sequences are SNHLY and FYNNEI. CDR3 protein: CASSEETKAYEQYF. The CDR3 region has the DNA TGTGCCAGCAGTGAAGAAACAAAAGCCTACGAGCAGTACTTC.

The V gene is TRBV5-6, the J gene TRBJ1-2, with no clear D. The CDR3 consists of 13 residues. With 4 bases removed from V and 8 bases from J, the gap between germline ends came to 15 bases. Germline CDR1 SGHDT, CDR2 YYEEEE. The CDR3 coding sequence is TGTGCCAGCAGCCTCACGGGCCCTCGGGGCTACACCTTC. Encoded protein: CASSLTGPRGYTF.

This sequence joins TRBV2 and TRBJ1-5; D unresolved. The germline CDR1 and CDR2 sequences are SNHLY and FYNNEI. V was clipped by 4 bases and J by 4 bases, with 8 bases between them. The CDR3 is 13 amino acids. The CDR3, as DNA: TGTGCCAGCAGTGTTTCCGCGAATCAGCCCCAGCATTTT. Its translation is CASSVSANQPQHF.

The J gene is TRBJ2-3, the V gene TRBV2; 9 bases fit TRBD2. CDR1 and CDR2 from the germline V gene are SNHLY and FYNNEI. J was trimmed by 4 bases and V by 7 bases; bases with no gene match: 3. The CDR3 is made up of 13 amino acids. The CDR3 DNA follows: TGTGCCAGCACCCTAGCGGGGCCAGATACGCAGTATTTT. It specifies CASTLAGPDTQYF.

This sequence joins TRBV27 and TRBJ2-7; 9 positions agree with TRBD2. CDR1 MNHEY and CDR2 SMNVEV come from the germline V gene (reference sequence). V lost 9 bases to trimming and J lost 5 bases; unmatched junction nucleotides: 17. This CDR3 contains 16 residues. CDR3 sequence reads: CARERTSEEKRHEQYF. The CDR3 nucleotides read TGTGCCAGAGAACGGACTAGCGAGGAGAAACGCCACGAGCAGTACTTC.

This clone was recorded only once. This chain uses TRBV28 with TRBJ2-1; TRBD2 matches at 9 bases. Germline trimming cut 8 bases from V and 4 bases from J; bases unmatched to any gene: 24. CDR1 is MDHEN, CDR2 SYDVKM, per germline. The CDR3 extends over 20 amino acids. CDR3 in amino acids: CASPRERLAEKTEEYNEQFF. DNA for the CDR3: TGTGCCAGCCCAAGAGAACGACTAGCGGAAAAGACTGAAGAATACAATGAGCAGTTCTTC.